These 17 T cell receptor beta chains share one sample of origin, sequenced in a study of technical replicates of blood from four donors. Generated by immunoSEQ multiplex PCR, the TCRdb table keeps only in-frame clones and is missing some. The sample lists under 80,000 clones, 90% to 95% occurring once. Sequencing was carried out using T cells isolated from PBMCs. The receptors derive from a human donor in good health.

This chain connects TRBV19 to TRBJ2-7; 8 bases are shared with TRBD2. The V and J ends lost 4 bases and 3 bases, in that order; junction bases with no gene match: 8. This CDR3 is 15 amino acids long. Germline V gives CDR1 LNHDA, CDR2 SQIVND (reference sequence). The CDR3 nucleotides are TGTGCCAGTAGTACTCCGGGACTAGGAGGCTACGAGCAGTACTTC. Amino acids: CASSTPGLGGYEQYF.

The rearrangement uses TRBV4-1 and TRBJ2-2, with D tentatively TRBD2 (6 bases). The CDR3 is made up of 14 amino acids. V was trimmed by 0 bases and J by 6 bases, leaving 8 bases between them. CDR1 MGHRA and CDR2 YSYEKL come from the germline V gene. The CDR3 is CASSQEGEAGELFF. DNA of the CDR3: TGCGCCAGCAGCCAAGAAGGGGAGGCCGGGGAGCTGTTTTTT.

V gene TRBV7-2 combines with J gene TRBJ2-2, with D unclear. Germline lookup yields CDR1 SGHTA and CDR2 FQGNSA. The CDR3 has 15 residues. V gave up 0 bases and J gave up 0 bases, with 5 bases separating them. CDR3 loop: CASSLAPANTGELFF. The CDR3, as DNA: TGTGCCAGCAGCTTAGCGCCGGCGAACACCGGGGAGCTGTTTTTT.

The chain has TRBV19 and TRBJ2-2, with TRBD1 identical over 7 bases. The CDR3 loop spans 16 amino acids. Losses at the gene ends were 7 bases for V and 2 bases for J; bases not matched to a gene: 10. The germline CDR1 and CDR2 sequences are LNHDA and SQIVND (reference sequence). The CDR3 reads CASKLGGQRNTGELFF. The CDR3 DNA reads TGTGCCAGTAAACTAGGGGGACAGAGAAACACCGGGGAGCTGTTTTTT.

Here the CDR3 reads CASTLEQGSTDTQYF. DNA for the CDR3: TGTGCCAGTACTTTGGAACAGGGTAGCACAGATACGCAGTATTTT. The chain couples TRBV19 to TRBJ2-3, with D possibly being TRBD1 (6 bases). V dropped 7 bases and J dropped 0 bases, with 14 bases sitting between them. Germline CDR1 LNHDA, CDR2 SQIVND (reference sequence). The CDR3 spans 15 residues.

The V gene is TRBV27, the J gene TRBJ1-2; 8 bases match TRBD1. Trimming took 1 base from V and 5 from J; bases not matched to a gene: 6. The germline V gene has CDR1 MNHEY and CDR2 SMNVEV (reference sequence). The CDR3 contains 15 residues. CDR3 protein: CASSLFPGGSYGYTF. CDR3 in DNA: TGTGCCAGCAGTTTATTCCCAGGGGGCTCATATGGCTACACCTTC.

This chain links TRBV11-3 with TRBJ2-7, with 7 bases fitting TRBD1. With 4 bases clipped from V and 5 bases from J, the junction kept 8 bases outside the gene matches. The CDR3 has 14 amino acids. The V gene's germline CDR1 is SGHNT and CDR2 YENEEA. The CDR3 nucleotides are TGTGCCAGCAGCTGGGAAGGGGGCAGGGACGAGCAGTACTTC. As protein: CASSWEGGRDEQYF. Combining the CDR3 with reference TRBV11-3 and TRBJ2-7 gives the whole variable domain EAGVVQSPRYKIIEKKQPVAFWCNPISGHNTLYWYLQNLGQGPELLIRYENEEAVDDSQLPKDRFSAERLKGVDSTLKIQPAELGDSAVYLCASSWEGGRDEQYFGPGTRLTVT.

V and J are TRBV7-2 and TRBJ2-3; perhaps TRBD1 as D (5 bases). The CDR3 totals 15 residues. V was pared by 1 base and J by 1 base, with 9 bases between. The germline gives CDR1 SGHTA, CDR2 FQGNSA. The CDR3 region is CASSLGLQGTDTQYF. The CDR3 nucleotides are TGTGCCAGCAGCTTAGGGCTACAGGGCACAGATACGCAGTATTTT. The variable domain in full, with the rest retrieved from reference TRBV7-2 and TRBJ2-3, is GAGVSQSPSNKVTEKGKDVELRCDPISGHTALYWYRQSLGQGLEFLIYFQGNSAPDKSGLPSDRFSAERTGGSVSTLTIQRTQQEDSAVYLCASSLGLQGTDTQYFGPGTRLTVL.

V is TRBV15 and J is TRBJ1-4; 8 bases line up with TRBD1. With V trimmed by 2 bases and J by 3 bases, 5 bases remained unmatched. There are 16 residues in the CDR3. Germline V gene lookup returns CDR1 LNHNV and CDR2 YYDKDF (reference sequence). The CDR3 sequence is CATSRSGGWSNEKLFF. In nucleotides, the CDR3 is TGTGCCACCAGCAGATCAGGGGGCTGGTCTAATGAAAAACTGTTTTTT.

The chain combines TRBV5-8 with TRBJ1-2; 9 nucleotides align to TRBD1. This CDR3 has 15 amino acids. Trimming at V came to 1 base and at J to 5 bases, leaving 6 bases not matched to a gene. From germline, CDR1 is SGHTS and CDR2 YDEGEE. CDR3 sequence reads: CASSLMGQGFYGYTF. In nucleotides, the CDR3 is TGTGCCAGCAGCTTGATGGGACAGGGCTTTTATGGCTACACCTTC.

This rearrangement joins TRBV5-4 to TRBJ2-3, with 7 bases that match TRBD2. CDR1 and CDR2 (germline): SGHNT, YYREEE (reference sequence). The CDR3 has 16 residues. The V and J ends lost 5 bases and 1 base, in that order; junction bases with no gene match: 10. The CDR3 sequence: CASRIGEGPGTDTQYF. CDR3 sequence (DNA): TGTGCCAGCAGGATCGGGGAGGGTCCGGGCACAGATACGCAGTATTTT.

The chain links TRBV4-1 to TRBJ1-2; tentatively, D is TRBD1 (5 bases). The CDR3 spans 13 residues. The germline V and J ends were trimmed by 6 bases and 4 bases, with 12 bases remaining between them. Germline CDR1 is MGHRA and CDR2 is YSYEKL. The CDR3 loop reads CASSQQATYGYTF. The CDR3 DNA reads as TGCGCCAGCAGTCAACAGGCTACCTATGGCTACACCTTC.

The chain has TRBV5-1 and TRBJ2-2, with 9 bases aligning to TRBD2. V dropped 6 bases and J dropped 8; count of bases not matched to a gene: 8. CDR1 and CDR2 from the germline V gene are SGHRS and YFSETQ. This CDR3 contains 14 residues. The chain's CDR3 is CASMRGGASGELFF. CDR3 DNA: TGCGCCAGCATGCGCGGGGGGGCGTCTGGGGAGCTGTTTTTT. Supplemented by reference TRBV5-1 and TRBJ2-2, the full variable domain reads KAGVTQTPRYLIKTRGQQVTLSCSPISGHRSVSWYQQTPGQGLQFLFEYFSETQRNKGNFPGRFSGRQFSNSRSEMNVSTLELGDSALYLCASMRGGASGELFFGEGSRLTVL.

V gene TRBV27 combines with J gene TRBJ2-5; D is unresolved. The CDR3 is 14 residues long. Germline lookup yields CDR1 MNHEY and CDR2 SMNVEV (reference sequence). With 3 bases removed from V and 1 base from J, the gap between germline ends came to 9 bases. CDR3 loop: CASSLRTPQETQYF. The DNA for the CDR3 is TGTGCCAGCAGTTTGAGAACTCCCCAAGAGACCCAGTACTTC.

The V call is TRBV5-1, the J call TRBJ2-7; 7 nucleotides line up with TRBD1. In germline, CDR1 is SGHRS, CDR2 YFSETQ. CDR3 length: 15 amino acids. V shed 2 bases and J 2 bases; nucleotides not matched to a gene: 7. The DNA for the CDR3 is TGCGCCAGCAGCTTAGGACAGGCTCGGCCCTACGAGCAGTACTTC. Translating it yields CASSLGQARPYEQYF.

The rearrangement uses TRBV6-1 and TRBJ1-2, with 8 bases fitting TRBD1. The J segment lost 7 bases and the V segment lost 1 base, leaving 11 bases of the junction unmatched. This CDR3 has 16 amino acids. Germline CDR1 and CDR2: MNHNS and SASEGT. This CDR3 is CASSEGSRGQMLGYTF. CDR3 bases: TGTGCCAGCAGTGAAGGGAGCAGGGGGCAGATGCTTGGCTACACCTTC.

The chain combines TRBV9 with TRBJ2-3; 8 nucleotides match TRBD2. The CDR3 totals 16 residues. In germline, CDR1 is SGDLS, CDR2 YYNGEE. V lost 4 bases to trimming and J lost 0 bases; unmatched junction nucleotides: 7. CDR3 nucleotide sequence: TGTGCCAGCAGCCAATGGACTAGCCCAAGCACAGATACGCAGTATTTT. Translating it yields CASSQWTSPSTDTQYF.